These T cell receptor beta chains were read from a single sample in a study of CD8+ T cells in alopecia areata. TCRdb's table, derived via immunoSEQ multiplex PCR, lists solely in-frame clones and lacks some. The sample carries around 140,000 clones, about nine tenths recorded once. This sample comprised CD8+ T cells sorted from blood, obtained at week 0. The origin of the receptors is a human donor with alopecia areata. Each CDR3 is given with its conserved first and last residue. D genes are given only for firm matches. Clone size is not always given. Where it is, it says once, few, many or a class for expanded clones.

>TRBV4-2|TRBJ2-1|TRBD2|.
TGTGCCAGCAGCCAAGATGAGCGGGGTTATGAGCAGTTCTTC
CASSQDERGYEQFF
>TRBV5-1|TRBJ2-7|.|.
TGCGCCAGCAATCCGGGGGAAAGTTCCTACGAGCAGTACTTC
CASNPGESSYEQYF
>TRBV10-3|TRBJ2-7|.|.
TGTGCCATCAGTGAGTCGATCTCCTACGAGCAGTACTTC
CAISESISYEQYF
>TRBV13|TRBJ1-2|.|.
TGTGCCAGCAGCTTAGGACGTGTCGGGAGGACTAACTATGGCTACACCTTC
CASSLGRVGRTNYGYTF
>TRBV9|TRBJ1-5|.|.
TGTGCCAGCAGCTCCGCGGGGGGGCCTAATCAGCCCCAGCATTTT
CASSSAGGPNQPQHF
>TRBV27|TRBJ1-2|.|.
TGTGCCAGCAGTTGGCAGGGGACGGGAAAAGGGGGGAACTATGGCTACACCTTC
CASSWQGTGKGGNYGYTF
>TRBV10-1|TRBJ2-7|.|once
TGCGCCAGTTCGGAGGGTGTCGACGAGCAGTACTTC
CASSEGVDEQYF
>TRBV15|TRBJ1-2|TRBD1|.
TGTGCCACCTTCGGGACAGGTTCCTATGGCTACACCTTC
CATFGTGSYGYTF
>TRBV13|TRBJ2-7|.|.
TGTGCCAGCAGCTTAGGGCCCCCATACGAGCAGTACTTC
CASSLGPPYEQYF
>TRBV6-6|TRBJ1-2|.|.
TGTGCCAGCAGTTCCCTGGGGGGATCGGATGGCTACACCTTC
CASSSLGGSDGYTF
>TRBV7-8|TRBJ2-3|TRBD1|once
TGTGCCAGCAGCACTACCGGACAGGGGGATTTTTCAGATACGCAGTATTTT
CASSTTGQGDFSDTQYF
>TRBV10-2|TRBJ1-5|TRBD1|.
TGCGCCAGCAGTGAGCCCGCAGGGGGTCAGCCCCAGCATTTT
CASSEPAGGQPQHF
>TRBV19|TRBJ1-1|.|.
TGTGCCAGTAGTCAAGGGGACAACCTCGGAACTGAAGCTTTCTTT
CASSQGDNLGTEAFF
>TRBV7-6|TRBJ1-5|.|.
TGTGCCAGCAGCTTAGCGAGAAGTTCACTTTCAAGTCGCCAGCATTTT
CASSLARSSLSSRQHF
>TRBV29-1|TRBJ2-7|TRBD1|.
TGCAGCGTTCTAAGGGGGCTCGAGCAGTACTTC
CSVLRGLEQYF